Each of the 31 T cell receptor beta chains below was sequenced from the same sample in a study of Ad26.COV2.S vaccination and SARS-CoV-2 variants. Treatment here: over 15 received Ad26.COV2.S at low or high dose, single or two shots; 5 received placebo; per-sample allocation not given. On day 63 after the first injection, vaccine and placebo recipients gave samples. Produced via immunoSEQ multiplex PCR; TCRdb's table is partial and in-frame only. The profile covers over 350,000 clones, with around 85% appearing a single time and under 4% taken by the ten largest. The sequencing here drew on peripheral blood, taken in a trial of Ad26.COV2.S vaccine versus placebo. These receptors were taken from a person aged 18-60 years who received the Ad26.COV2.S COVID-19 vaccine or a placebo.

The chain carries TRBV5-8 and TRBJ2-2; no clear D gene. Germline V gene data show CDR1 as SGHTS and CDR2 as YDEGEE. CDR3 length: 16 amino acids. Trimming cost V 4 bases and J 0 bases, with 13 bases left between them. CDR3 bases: TGTGCCAGCAGCCGAAACAGTGGGGCGAACACCGGGGAGCTGTTTTTT. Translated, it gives CASSRNSGANTGELFF.

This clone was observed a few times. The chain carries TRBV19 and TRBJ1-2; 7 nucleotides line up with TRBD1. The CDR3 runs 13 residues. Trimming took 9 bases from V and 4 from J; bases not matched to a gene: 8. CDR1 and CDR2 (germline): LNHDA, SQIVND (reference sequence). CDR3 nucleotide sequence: TGTGCCAGCTTCGACAGGGACCGCTATGGCTACACCTTC. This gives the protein CASFDRDRYGYTF.

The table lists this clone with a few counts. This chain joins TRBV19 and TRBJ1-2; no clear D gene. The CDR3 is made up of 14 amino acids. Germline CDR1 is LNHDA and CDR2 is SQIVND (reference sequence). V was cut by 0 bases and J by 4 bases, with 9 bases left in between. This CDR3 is CASSIEGRLYGYTF. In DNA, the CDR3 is TGTGCCAGTAGTATAGAGGGCCGGCTCTATGGCTACACCTTC.

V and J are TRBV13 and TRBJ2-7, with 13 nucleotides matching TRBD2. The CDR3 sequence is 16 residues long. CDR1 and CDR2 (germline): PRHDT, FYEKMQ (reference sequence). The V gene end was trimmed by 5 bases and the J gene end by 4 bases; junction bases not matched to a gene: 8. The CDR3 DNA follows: TGTGCCAGCAGCCCAGGACTAGCGGGGGTGGGGTACGAGCAGTACTTC. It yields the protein CASSPGLAGVGYEQYF.

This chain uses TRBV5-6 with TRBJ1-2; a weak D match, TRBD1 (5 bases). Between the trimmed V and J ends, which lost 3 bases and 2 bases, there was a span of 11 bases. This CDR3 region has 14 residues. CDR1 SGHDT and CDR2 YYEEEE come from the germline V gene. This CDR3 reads CASSSAGLNYGYTF. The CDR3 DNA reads TGTGCCAGCAGCTCGGCGGGGCTAAACTATGGCTACACCTTC.

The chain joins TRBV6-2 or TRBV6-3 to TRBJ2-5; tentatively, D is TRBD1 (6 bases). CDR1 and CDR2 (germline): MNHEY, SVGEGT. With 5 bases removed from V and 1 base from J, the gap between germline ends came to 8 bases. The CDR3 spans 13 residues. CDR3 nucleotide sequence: TGTGCCAGCAGTCGGGACACCCAAGAGACCCAGTACTTC. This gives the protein CASSRDTQETQYF.

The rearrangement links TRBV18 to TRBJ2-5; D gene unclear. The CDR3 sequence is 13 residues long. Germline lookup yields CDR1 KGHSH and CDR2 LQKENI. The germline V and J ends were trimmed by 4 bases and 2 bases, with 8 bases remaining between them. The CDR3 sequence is CASSLTPQETQYF. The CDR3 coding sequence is TGTGCCAGCTCACTAACCCCTCAAGAGACCCAGTACTTC.

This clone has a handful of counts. The CDR3 here is CAIVEGQRCGNTIYF. CDR3 DNA: TGTGCCATCGTCGAGGGACAAAGGTGTGGAAACACCATATATTTT. V gene TRBV27 combines with J gene TRBJ1-3, with D tentatively TRBD1 (6 bases). The CDR3 is 15 amino acids. Trimming shortened V by 10 bases and J by 3 bases, and 19 bases separated the two germline ends. CDR1 and CDR2 (germline): MNHEY, SMNVEV (reference sequence).

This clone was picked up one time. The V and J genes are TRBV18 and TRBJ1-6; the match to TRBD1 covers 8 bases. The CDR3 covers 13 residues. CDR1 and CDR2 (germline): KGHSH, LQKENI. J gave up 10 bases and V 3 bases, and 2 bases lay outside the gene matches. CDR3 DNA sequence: TGTGCCAGCTCACCGACAGGGGCCTCACCCCTCCACTTT. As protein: CASSPTGASPLHF.

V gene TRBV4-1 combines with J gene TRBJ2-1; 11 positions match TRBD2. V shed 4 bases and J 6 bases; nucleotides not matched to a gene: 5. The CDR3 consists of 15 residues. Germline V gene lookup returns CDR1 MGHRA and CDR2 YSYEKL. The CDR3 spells CASSPTSGGRNEQFF. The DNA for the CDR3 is TGCGCCAGCAGCCCAACTAGCGGGGGTCGCAATGAGCAGTTCTTC.

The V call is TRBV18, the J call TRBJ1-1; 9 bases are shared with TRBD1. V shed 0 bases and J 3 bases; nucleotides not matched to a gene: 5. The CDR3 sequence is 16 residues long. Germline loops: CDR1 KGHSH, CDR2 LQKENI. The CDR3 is CASSPPTGGWDTEAFF. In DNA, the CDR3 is TGTGCCAGCTCACCACCGACAGGGGGGTGGGACACTGAAGCTTTCTTT.

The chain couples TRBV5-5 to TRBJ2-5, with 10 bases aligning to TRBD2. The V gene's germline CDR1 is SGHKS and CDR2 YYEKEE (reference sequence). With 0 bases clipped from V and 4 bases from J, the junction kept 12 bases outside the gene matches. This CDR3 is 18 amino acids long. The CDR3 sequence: CASSLEASGGAGSETQYF. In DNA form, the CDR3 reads TGTGCCAGCAGCTTGGAGGCGAGCGGGGGGGCCGGGTCAGAGACCCAGTACTTC.

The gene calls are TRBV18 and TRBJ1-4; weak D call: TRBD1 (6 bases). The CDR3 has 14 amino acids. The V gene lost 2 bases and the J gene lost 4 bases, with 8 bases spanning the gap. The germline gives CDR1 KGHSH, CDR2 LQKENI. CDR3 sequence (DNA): TGTGCCAGCTCACCAACGGACAGTAATGAAAAACTGTTTTTT. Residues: CASSPTDSNEKLFF. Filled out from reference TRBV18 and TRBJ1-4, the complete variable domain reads NAGVMQNPRHLVRRRGQEARLRCSPMKGHSHVYWYRQLPEEGLKFMVYLQKENIIDESGMPKERFSAEFPKEGPSILRIQQVVRGDSAAYFCASSPTDSNEKLFFGSGTQLSVL.

Here the CDR3 reads CASSWGASQETQYF. The CDR3 DNA is TGCGCCAGCAGCTGGGGCGCCAGCCAAGAGACCCAGTACTTC. V is TRBV5-1 and J is TRBJ2-5; D may be TRBD1 (5 bases). CDR3 length: 14 residues. V lost 3 bases and J lost 1, with 10 bases in between. Germline V gene lookup returns CDR1 SGHRS and CDR2 YFSETQ.

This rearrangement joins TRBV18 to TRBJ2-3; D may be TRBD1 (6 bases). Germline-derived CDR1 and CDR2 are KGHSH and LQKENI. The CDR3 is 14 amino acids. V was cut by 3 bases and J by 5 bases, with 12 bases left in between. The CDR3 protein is CASSPVGAGDTQYF. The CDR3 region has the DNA TGTGCCAGCTCACCGGTGGGGGCGGGAGATACGCAGTATTTT.

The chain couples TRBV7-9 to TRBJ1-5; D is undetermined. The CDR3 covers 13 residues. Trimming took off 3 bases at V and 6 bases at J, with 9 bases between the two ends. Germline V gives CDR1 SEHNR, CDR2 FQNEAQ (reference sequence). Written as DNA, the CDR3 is TGTGCCAGCAGCTTCAACTTAAGTCAGCCCCAGCATTTT. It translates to CASSFNLSQPQHF.

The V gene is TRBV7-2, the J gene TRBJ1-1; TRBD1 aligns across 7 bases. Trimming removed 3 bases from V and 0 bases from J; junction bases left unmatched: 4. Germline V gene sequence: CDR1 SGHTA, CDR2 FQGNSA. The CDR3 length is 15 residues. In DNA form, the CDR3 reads TGTGCCAGCAGCTTGGGGGACAGCATGAACACTGAAGCTTTCTTT. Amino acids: CASSLGDSMNTEAFF.

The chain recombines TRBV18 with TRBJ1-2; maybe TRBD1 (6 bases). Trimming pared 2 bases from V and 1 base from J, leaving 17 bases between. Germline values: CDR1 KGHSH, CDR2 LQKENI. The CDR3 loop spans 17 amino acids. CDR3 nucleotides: TGTGCCAGCTCACCATCTCCTGGACAGTATCATAACTATGGCTACACCTTC. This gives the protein CASSPSPGQYHNYGYTF.

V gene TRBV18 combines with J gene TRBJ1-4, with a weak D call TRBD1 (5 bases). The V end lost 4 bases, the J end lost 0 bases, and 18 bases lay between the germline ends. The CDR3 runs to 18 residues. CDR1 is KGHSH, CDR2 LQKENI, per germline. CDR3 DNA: TGTGCCAGCTCACGGGAATTGACAACAGGTGCAACTAATGAAAAACTGTTTTTT. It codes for CASSRELTTGATNEKLFF. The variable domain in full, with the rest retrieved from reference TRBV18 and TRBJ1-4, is NAGVMQNPRHLVRRRGQEARLRCSPMKGHSHVYWYRQLPEEGLKFMVYLQKENIIDESGMPKERFSAEFPKEGPSILRIQQVVRGDSAAYFCASSRELTTGATNEKLFFGSGTQLSVL.

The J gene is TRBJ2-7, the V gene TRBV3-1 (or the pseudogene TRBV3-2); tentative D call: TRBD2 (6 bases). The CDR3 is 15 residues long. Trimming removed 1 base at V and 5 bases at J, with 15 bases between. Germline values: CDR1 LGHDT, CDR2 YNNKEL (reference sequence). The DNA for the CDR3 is TGTGCCAGCAGCCAAGCGTCTAGCGAGTATCACGAGCAGTACTTC. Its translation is CASSQASSEYHEQYF.

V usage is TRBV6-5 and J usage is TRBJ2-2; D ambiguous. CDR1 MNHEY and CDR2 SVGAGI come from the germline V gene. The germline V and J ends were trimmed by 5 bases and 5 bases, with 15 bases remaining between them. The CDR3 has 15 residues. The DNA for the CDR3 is TGTGCCAGCAGTAAGGCTCGGATTCCGACCGGGGAGCTGTTTTTT. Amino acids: CASSKARIPTGELFF.

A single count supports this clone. The CDR3 nucleotides are TGTGCCAGATTTCAGGGGACAGCTAATTCACCCCTCCACTTT. Translation: CARFQGTANSPLHF. V is TRBV7-5 and J is TRBJ1-6; TRBD1, the table's D call, was not compared with the DNA. TRBV7-5 is recorded as a pseudogene. The CDR3 runs to 14 residues.

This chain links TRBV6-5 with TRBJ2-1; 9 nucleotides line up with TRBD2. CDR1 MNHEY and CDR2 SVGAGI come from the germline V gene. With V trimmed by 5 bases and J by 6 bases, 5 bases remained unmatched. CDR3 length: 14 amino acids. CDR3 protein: CASSTPSGANEQFF. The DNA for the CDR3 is TGTGCCAGCAGTACCCCTAGCGGGGCCAATGAGCAGTTCTTC.

CDR3 coding DNA: TGTGCCTGGAGTTCCGGACTGTTCGATGAAAAACTGTTTTTT. It translates to CAWSSGLFDEKLFF. The V and J genes are TRBV30 and TRBJ1-4; D call uncertain. Germline CDR1 GTSNPN, CDR2 SVGIG (reference sequence). Trimming removed 2 bases at V and 6 bases at J, with 13 bases between. The CDR3 covers 14 residues.

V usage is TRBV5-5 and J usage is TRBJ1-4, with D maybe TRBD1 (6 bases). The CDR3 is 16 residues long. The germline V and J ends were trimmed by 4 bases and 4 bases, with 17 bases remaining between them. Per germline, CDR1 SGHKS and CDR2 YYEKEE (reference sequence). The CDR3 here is CASSRGHPGGNEKLFF. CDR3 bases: TGTGCCAGCAGCCGGGGACACCCGGGGGGTAATGAAAAACTGTTTTTT.

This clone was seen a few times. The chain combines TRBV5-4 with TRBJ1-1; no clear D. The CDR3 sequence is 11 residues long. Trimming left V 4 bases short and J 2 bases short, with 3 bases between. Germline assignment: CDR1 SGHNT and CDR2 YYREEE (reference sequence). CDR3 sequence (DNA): TGTGCCAGCAGCACAAACACTGAAGCTTTCTTT. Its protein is CASSTNTEAFF.

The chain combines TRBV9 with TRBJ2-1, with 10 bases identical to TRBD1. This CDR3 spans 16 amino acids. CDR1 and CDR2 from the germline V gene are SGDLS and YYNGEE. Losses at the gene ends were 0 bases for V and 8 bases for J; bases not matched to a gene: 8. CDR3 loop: CASSVVPGQGNDEQFF. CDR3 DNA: TGTGCCAGCAGCGTAGTTCCGGGACAGGGGAATGATGAGCAGTTCTTC.

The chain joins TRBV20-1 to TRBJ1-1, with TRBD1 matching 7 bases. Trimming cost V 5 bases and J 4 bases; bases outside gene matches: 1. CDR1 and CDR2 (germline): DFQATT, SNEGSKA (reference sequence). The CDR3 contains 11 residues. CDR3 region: CSAQGGTEAFF. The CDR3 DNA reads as TGCAGTGCTCAGGGGGGCACTGAAGCTTTCTTT.

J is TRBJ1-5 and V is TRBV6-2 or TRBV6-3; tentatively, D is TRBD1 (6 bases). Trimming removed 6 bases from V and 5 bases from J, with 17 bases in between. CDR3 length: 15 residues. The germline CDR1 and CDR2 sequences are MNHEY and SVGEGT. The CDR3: CASSQGRGGYQPQHF. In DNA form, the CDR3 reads TGTGCCAGCAGCCAAGGAAGAGGGGGATATCAGCCCCAGCATTTT.

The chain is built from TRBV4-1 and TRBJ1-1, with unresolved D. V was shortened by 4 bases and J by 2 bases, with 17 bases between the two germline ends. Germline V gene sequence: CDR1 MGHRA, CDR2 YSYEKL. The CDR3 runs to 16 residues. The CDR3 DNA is TGCGCCAGCAGCCCCGGCACGCCTAGGCGAAACACTGAAGCTTTCTTT. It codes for CASSPGTPRRNTEAFF.

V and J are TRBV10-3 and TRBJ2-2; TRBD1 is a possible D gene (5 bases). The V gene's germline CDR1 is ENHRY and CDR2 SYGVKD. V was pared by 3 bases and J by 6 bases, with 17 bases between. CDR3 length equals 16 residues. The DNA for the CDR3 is TGTGCCATCAGTGAAGACAGCGTAGTCGTAGCCGGGGAGCTGTTTTTT. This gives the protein CAISEDSVVVAGELFF.